Listed below are T cell receptor beta chains from one sample, sequenced in a study of T cell clones after liver transplantation. Repertoires were generated with immunoSEQ multiplex PCR, while TCRdb's copy carries only in-frame clones and drops some. This table has 40,000 to 65,000 clones, around 84% appearing once. The sample here was CD4+ T cells from blood, taken before liver transplant. These receptors all stem from a human donor who received a liver transplant. CDR3s include the opening cysteine and the closing phenylalanine or tryptophan. A D gene is named only where the DNA matches it firmly. The listing skips clone size in some rows; elsewhere it reads once, few, many or a size class.

NA,few,TRBJ2-1,TRBV28,CASSWSGLPGDEQFF,TGTGCCAGCAGTTGGTCAGGACTACCCGGGGATGAGCAGTTCTTC
TRBD1,NA,TRBJ1-4,TRBV28,CASSLDTGGRGEKLFF,TGTGCCAGCAGTTTGGACACAGGGGGAAGGGGCGAAAAACTGTTTTTT
TRBD1,NA,TRBJ2-5,TRBV28,CASRVPGTGRWETQYF,TGTGCCAGCAGGGTCCCCGGGACAGGGCGTTGGGAGACCCAGTACTTC
NA,NA,TRBJ2-2,TRBV7-3,CASSFSTAGELFF,TGTGCCAGCAGCTTCAGCACCGCCGGGGAGCTGTTTTTT
TRBD1,once,TRBJ2-3,TRBV5-1,CASSMGQGETDTQYF,TGCGCCAGCAGTATGGGACAGGGTGAGACAGATACGCAGTATTTT
NA,NA,TRBJ1-6,TRBV7-2,CASSPYRGQDSYNSPLHF,TGTGCCAGCAGCCCATACCGGGGCCAAGACTCTTATAATTCACCCCTCCACTTT
NA,few,TRBJ1-3,TRBV2,CASSEQSRTGNTIYF,TGTGCCAGCAGTGAACAGAGCAGAACTGGAAACACCATATATTTT
TRBD2,few,TRBJ2-1,TRBV5-1,CASSSLLTGGYVNEQFF,TGCGCCAGCAGCTCCCTTTTGACCGGGGGGTACGTAAATGAGCAGTTCTTC
NA,NA,TRBJ1-2,TRBV5-6,CASGRANYGYTF,TGTGCCAGCGGGCGGGCTAACTATGGCTACACCTTC
NA,NA,TRBJ2-7,TRBV10-3,CAIRQGYEQYF,TGTGCCATCAGACAGGGCTACGAGCAGTACTTC
NA,once,TRBJ2-1,TRBV11-2,CASSLDRGNEQFF,TGTGCCAGCAGCTTAGATCGGGGGAATGAGCAGTTCTTC
NA,once,TRBJ2-7,TRBV2,CASSNGQPYEQYF,TGTGCCAGCAGTAACGGACAGCCCTACGAGCAGTACTTC
NA,NA,TRBJ2-3,TRBV5-4,CASSPSSPATQYF,TGTGCCAGCAGCCCCTCCTCCCCGGCTACGCAGTATTTT
NA,NA,TRBJ2-2,TRBV18,CASSPSQSVYLAGELFF,TGTGCCAGCTCCCCATCTCAGTCGGTATACCTCGCCGGGGAGCTGTTTTTT
TRBD1,NA,TRBJ1-2,TRBV5-5,CASNLPTDPGGHGYTF,TGTGCCAGCAACCTACCGACCGATCCAGGGGGCCATGGCTACACCTTC
NA,NA,TRBJ2-5,TRBV4-3,CASSQEHGSATHQETQYF,TGCGCCAGCAGCCAAGAGCATGGGTCAGCGACCCACCAAGAGACCCAGTACTTC
NA,NA,TRBJ1-6,TRBV5-1,CASSLVGPGRYNSPLHF,TGCGCCAGCAGCTTGGTGGGACCAGGGCGGTATAATTCACCCCTCCACTTT
NA,NA,TRBJ2-7,TRBV6-5,CASSLLSIRSEQYF,TGTGCCAGCAGTTTATTAAGTATCAGGTCCGAGCAGTACTTC
TRBD1,NA,TRBJ2-2,TRBV7-2,CASSLLGQGAPGELFF,TGTGCCAGCAGCTTATTAGGACAGGGGGCCCCCGGGGAGCTGTTTTTT
NA,NA,TRBJ2-1,TRBV15,CATSGILVRLEDEQFF,TGTGCCACCAGCGGAATCTTGGTGAGACTAGAGGATGAGCAGTTCTTC